This TCR beta chain was identified in a study of blood T cell repertoires in COVID-19. Across the whole study: Collection of acute and convalescent COVID-19 samples took place in the United States, Italy and Spain. Sources were T cells, B-cell-depleted T cells, or PBMCs; the material itself was cDNA or gDNA.

In the source study's methods: Reference gene primer amplification in the assay estimated nucleated cell counts. Generated by immunoSEQ multiplex PCR, the TCRdb table keeps only in-frame clones and is missing some. V, J and clone size reflect that table, while D and trimming were determined from the DNA. The data hold about 120,000 clones, with 80% to 90% observed a single time. This clone has just one count. The sequence came from a human donor in a cohort sampled during active COVID-19. Material for sequencing was peripheral blood.

DNA of the CDR3: TGTGCCAGCTCACCCCGGGACAGGGTAGGCGAGCAGTACTTC. This translates into CASSPRDRVGEQYF. The V and J genes are TRBV18 and TRBJ2-7, with TRBD1 matching over 9 bases. The germline V gene encodes CDR1 KGHSH and CDR2 LQKENI. The length of the CDR3 is 14 residues. The V segment lost 3 bases and the J segment 6 bases; nucleotides outside the gene matches: 6. Filled out from reference TRBV18 and TRBJ2-7, the complete variable domain reads NAGVMQNPRHLVRRRGQEARLRCSPMKGHSHVYWYRQLPEEGLKFMVYLQKENIIDESGMPKERFSAEFPKEGPSILRIQQVVRGDSAAYFCASSPRDRVGEQYFGPGTRLTVT.